The 18 T cell receptor beta chains below were found in one sample sequenced in a study of T-cell reconstitution after alpha-beta-depleted transplantation in children. The authors prepared the TCRbeta library with unique molecular identifiers. TCRdb called the PCR reads again in MiXCR, with one record for every CDR3 protein. The data show about 440,000 distinct CDR3 sequences, approximately 41% seen once. The input for sequencing was PBMCs, taken before TCRalphabeta/CD19-depleted stem cell transplant. These receptor sequences come from a girl under 10 years old with aplastic anemia, due to receive a stem cell transplant.

The gene calls are TRBV20-1 and TRBJ2-7; 10 positions match TRBD2. The trim removed 0 bases at V and 1 base at J, leaving 9 bases unmatched. This CDR3 has 17 amino acids. Germline V lookup: CDR1 DFQATT, CDR2 SNEGSKA (reference sequence). The CDR3 here is CSARDASGSPISYEQYF. The CDR3 bases are TGCAGTGCTAGAGATGCTAGCGGGAGCCCCATTTCCTACGAGCAGTACTTC.

The V call is TRBV7-8, the J call TRBJ1-4; 11 bases agree with TRBD1. V gave up 5 bases and J gave up 7 bases; unmatched junction bases: 9. There are 16 residues in the CDR3. CDR1 and CDR2 from the germline V gene are SGHVS and FQNEAQ. The DNA of the CDR3 is TGTGCCAGCAGCATCCGGACAGGGGGCGGGGGTGAAAAACTGTTTTTT. Translating gives CASSIRTGGGGEKLFF.

The chain uses TRBV4-3 and TRBJ1-2; perhaps TRBD1 as D (6 bases). Trimming left V 1 base short and J 2 bases short, with 14 bases between. The CDR3 is 16 amino acids. The germline V gene encodes CDR1 LGHNA and CDR2 YSLEER. The CDR3 loop reads CASSQVGQPENYGYTF. The CDR3 nucleotides are TGCGCCAGCAGCCAAGTAGGACAGCCCGAAAACTATGGCTACACCTTC.

This clonotype has a count of ten or more. This chain uses TRBV5-6 with TRBJ1-5; a weak D match, TRBD1 (5 bases). The CDR3 is 14 residues long. Germline-derived CDR1 and CDR2 are SGHDT and YYEEEE. V lost 1 base and J lost 1, with 6 bases in between. This CDR3 is CASSLRQSNQPQHF. CDR3 DNA: TGTGCCAGCAGCTTGAGACAGAGCAATCAGCCCCAGCATTTT.

This clonotype came up a few times. The gene calls are TRBV20-1 and TRBJ2-2; D remains unclear. From germline, CDR1 is DFQATT and CDR2 SNEGSKA (reference sequence). The CDR3 runs 16 residues. Trimming took off 0 bases at V and 0 bases at J, with 11 bases between the two ends. CDR3 protein: CSARDPLGTNTGELFF. The CDR3 nucleotides read TGCAGTGCTAGAGATCCCCTGGGTACGAACACCGGGGAGCTGTTTTTT.

This clonotype occurred many times. The chain combines TRBV5-1 with TRBJ2-7, with D possibly matching TRBD1 (5 bases). Germline V lookup: CDR1 SGHRS, CDR2 YFSETQ. There are 13 residues in the CDR3. V was shortened by 3 bases and J by 2 bases, with 9 bases between the two germline ends. The CDR3 DNA is TGCGCCAGCAGCTCTCAGGGTCCCTACGAGCAGTACTTC. It specifies CASSSQGPYEQYF.

V is TRBV12-3 or TRBV12-4 and J is TRBJ2-1, with 14 bases aligning to TRBD2. The trim removed 6 bases at V and 8 bases at J, leaving 9 bases unmatched. CDR3 size: 16 residues. CDR3 in DNA: TGTGCCAGCAGACTAGGGACTAGCGGGAGAATCGATGAGCAGTTCTTC. Protein sequence: CASRLGTSGRIDEQFF.

V is TRBV20-1 and J is TRBJ1-1; D possibly corresponds to TRBD1 (5 bases). V shed 8 bases and J shed 4 bases, with 14 bases lying between them. There are 12 residues in the CDR3. The V gene's germline CDR1 is DFQATT and CDR2 SNEGSKA (reference sequence). The chain's CDR3 is CSPSGLATEAFF. CDR3 nucleotide sequence: TGCAGTCCTTCAGGGTTGGCCACTGAAGCTTTCTTT.

The V gene is TRBV29-1, the J gene TRBJ2-3; D possibly uses TRBD1 or TRBD2 (5 bases each). Germline V lookup: CDR1 SQVTM, CDR2 ANQGSEA. The CDR3 extends over 15 amino acids. With 3 bases removed from V and 3 bases from J, the gap between germline ends came to 16 bases. CDR3 region: CSVDRDRTLTDTQYF. CDR3 in DNA: TGCAGCGTTGATCGGGACCGCACCCTAACAGATACGCAGTATTTT.

This clonotype appeared a few times. The chain joins TRBV24-1 to TRBJ2-1; 14 bases fit TRBD2. This CDR3 region has 16 residues. CDR1 and CDR2 (germline): KGHDR, SFDVKD. V lost 1 base and J lost 8; bases outside the gene matches: 3. The CDR3 loop is CATSDFPTSGRDEQFF. The CDR3 bases are TGTGCCACCAGTGATTTCCCGACTAGCGGGAGGGATGAGCAGTTCTTC.

This clonotype was seen at least ten times. The rearrangement links TRBV5-1 to TRBJ1-2; D unresolved. V shed 2 bases and J shed 1 base, with 12 bases lying between them. The germline CDR1 and CDR2 sequences are SGHRS and YFSETQ. The CDR3 consists of 15 residues. The CDR3 sequence is CASSFGAPDNYGYTF. The CDR3 nucleotides are TGCGCCAGCAGCTTCGGAGCACCAGATAACTATGGCTACACCTTC.

This clonotype was observed at least ten times. The rearrangement links TRBV4-1 to TRBJ2-3; 13 bases map to TRBD2. The ends lost 0 bases at V and 5 bases at J; junction bases unmatched: 2. Germline values: CDR1 MGHRA, CDR2 YSYEKL. The CDR3 consists of 16 residues. The CDR3 bases are TGCGCCAGCAGCCAAGACCGACTAGCGGGAGGAGATACGCAGTATTTT. Amino acids: CASSQDRLAGGDTQYF.

This clonotype was detected ten times or more. The chain has TRBV20-1 and TRBJ2-7; 7 nucleotides align to TRBD1. The CDR3 is 12 amino acids. From germline, CDR1 is DFQATT and CDR2 SNEGSKA (reference sequence). J was trimmed by 5 bases and V by 1 base; bases with no gene match: 2. The CDR3 spells CSARGDRDEQYF. DNA for the CDR3: TGCAGTGCTAGAGGTGACAGGGACGAGCAGTACTTC.

This chain connects TRBV6-6 to TRBJ1-1, with no clear D. The V and J ends lost 6 bases and 8 bases respectively, with 16 bases between them. The germline V gene encodes CDR1 MNHNY and CDR2 SVGAGI (reference sequence). The CDR3 is 13 amino acids. The DNA for the CDR3 is TGTGCCAGCAGCTACCTCGGGATAGTAGAAGCTTTCTTT. Its translation: CASSYLGIVEAFF.

This chain uses TRBV28 with TRBJ2-5; 10 bases map to TRBD1. V trimming: 8 bases; J trimming: 4 bases; junction bases outside the gene matches: 10. Per the germline V gene, CDR1 is MDHEN and CDR2 is SYDVKM. The CDR3 is 15 residues long. The CDR3 DNA reads TGTGCCAGCCTTATGGGGGGGGACAGGGGAGAGACCCAGTACTTC. The encoded protein is CASLMGGDRGETQYF. Full variable domain (outside the CDR3, taken from reference TRBV28 and TRBJ2-5): DVKVTQSSRYLVKRTGEKVFLECVQDMDHENMFWYRQDPGLGLRLIYFSYDVKMKEKGDIPEGYSVSREKKERFSLILESASTNQTSMYLCASLMGGDRGETQYFGPGTRLLVL.

This clonotype came up many times. The chain uses TRBV20-1 and TRBJ2-1, with 11 bases aligning to TRBD2. The CDR3 consists of 13 residues. Germline assignment: CDR1 DFQATT and CDR2 SNEGSKA (reference sequence). V lost 6 bases to trimming and J lost 9 bases; unmatched junction nucleotides: 7. In DNA form, the CDR3 reads TGCAGTGCCTTCCTAGCGGGAGGTACTGAGCAGTTCTTC. This sequence encodes CSAFLAGGTEQFF.

This clonotype came up a few times. This chain joins TRBV5-1 and TRBJ2-1, with 7 bases matching TRBD2. Trimming removed 4 bases from V and 3 bases from J; junction bases left unmatched: 7. The CDR3 consists of 15 residues. Germline-derived CDR1 and CDR2 are SGHRS and YFSETQ. The CDR3 is CASSVGLGNYNEQFF. Written as DNA, the CDR3 is TGCGCCAGCAGCGTCGGACTAGGGAACTACAATGAGCAGTTCTTC.

This clonotype has ten or more counts. The chain couples TRBV20-1 to TRBJ2-3; the D gene is possibly TRBD1 (5 bases). The CDR3 runs to 12 residues. V lost 6 bases and J 7 bases, leaving 14 bases between the germline ends. CDR1 and CDR2 from the germline V gene are DFQATT and SNEGSKA (reference sequence). This CDR3 is CSAGLGQNTQYF. In DNA, the CDR3 is TGCAGTGCGGGTTTGGGGCAGAATACGCAGTATTTT.